The T cell receptor beta chain described here comes from a study of identical twins. Trimming removed 5 bases from V and 7 bases from J; junction bases left unmatched: 5. The CDR3 runs to 14 residues. Germline V gives CDR1 MNHEY, CDR2 SMNVEV (reference sequence). TCRdb re-called the 5' RACE reads with MiXCR, one entry per CDR3 protein. Of around 250,000 distinct CDR3 sequences listed, approximately 11% are singletons. A few counts support this clonotype. The sample was also linked to a second study, of yellow fever vaccine responses in identical twins.

Sequences were obtained from memory (CD45RO+) T cells sorted from blood. This TCR was sampled from a woman under 30 in good health. V and J are TRBV27 and TRBJ1-4, with 9 positions matching TRBD1. The CDR3 DNA reads TGTGCCAGCAGTATCGACAGGGGGAGTGAAAAACTGTTTTTT. Translating it yields CASSIDRGSEKLFF.